The clone carrying this T cell receptor beta chain was detected once. Antigen unknown. Some clones are missing from TCRdb's copy, which holds only in-frame ones; the method was immunoSEQ multiplex PCR. This table holds more than 2 million clones, roughly 94% found once. This CDR3 region has 17 residues. Germline V gene lookup returns CDR1 LGHNA and CDR2 YSLEER. Trimming pared 0 bases from V and 0 bases from J, leaving 9 bases between. The data originate from a study of shared clonotypes between healthy human individuals. The study's findings and limits: Naive CD4 clonotypes were shared across a few donors at about 5.3%.

This receptor was obtained from a man aged 18 to 29 in good health. This sequence joins TRBV4-3 and TRBJ2-6, with D unresolved. Sequenced material: naive CD4+ T cells sorted from blood. This sample's subset: CD45RA+ positively selected. The CDR3 protein is CASSQDVVSSGANVLTF. The CDR3 DNA is TGCGCCAGCAGCCAAGATGTTGTTAGCTCTGGGGCCAACGTCCTGACTTTC.